The clone carrying this T cell receptor beta chain was counted a few times. Distinct nucleotide sequences in the sample also encode this CDR3. The data belong to a study of shared clonotypes between healthy human individuals. The germline V gene has CDR1 SQVTM and CDR2 ANQGSEA. V was clipped by 3 bases and J by 5 bases; unmatched bases: 4. The length of the CDR3 is 13 residues. Sequencing used immunoSEQ multiplex PCR; TCRdb keeps in-frame clones, though not all of them. The table shows hundreds of thousands of clones, with roughly 70% occurring only once. The sequenced material came from memory CD4+ T cells sorted from blood. The subset was: CD45RA-negative fraction. The sequence derives from a woman aged 25-40 years in good health. The V and J genes are TRBV29-1 and TRBJ1-2; 9 bases align to TRBD1. The CDR3 here is CSVEGQGGYGYTF. Here the CDR3 DNA reads TGCAGCGTTGAGGGACAGGGTGGATATGGCTACACCTTC.